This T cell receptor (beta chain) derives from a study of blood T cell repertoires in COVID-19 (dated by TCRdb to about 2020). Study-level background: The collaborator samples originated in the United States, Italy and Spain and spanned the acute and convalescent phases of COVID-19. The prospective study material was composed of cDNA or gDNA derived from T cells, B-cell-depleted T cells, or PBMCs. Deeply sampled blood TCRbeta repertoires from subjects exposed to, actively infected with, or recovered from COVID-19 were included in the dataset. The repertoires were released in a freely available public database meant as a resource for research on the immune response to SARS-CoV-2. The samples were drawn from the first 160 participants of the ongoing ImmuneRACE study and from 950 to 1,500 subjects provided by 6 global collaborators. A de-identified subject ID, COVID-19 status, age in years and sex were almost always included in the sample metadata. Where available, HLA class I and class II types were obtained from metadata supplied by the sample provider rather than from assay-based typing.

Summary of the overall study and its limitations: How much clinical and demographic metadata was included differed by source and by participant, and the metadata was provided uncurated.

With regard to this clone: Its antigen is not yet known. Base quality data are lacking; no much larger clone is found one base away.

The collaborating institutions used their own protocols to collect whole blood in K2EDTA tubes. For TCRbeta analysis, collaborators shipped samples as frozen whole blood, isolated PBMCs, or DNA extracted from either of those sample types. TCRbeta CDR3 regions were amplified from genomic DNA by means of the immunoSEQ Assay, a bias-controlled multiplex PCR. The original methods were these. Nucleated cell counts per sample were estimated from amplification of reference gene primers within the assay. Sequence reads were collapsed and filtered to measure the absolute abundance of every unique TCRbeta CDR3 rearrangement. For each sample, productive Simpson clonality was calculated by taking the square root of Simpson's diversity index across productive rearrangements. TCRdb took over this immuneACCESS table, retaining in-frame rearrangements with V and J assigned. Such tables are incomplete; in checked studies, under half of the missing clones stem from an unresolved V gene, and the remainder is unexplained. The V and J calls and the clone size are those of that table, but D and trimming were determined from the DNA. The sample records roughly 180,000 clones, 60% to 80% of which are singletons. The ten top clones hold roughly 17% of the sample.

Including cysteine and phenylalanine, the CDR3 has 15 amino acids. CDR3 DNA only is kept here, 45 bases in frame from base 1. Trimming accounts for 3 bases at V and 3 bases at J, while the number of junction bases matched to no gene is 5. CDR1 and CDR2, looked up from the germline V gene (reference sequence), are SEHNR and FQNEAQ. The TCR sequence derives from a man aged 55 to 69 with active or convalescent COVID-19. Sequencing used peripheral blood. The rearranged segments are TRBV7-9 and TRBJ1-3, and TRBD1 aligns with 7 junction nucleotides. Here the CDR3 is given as CASSFPRGFGNTIYF. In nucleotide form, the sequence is TGTGCCAGCAGCTTTCCCAGGGGGTTTGGAAACACCATATATTTT.